This TCR beta chain originates from a study of control samples from healthy donors and cancer patients. The junction had 4 bases not matched to a gene; V was cut back by 4 bases and J by 0 bases. The CDR3 consists of 14 residues. CDR1 and CDR2 from the germline V gene are GTSNPN and SVGIG (reference sequence). Only in-frame clones appear in the TCRdb table, and some are missing; sequencing was by immunoSEQ multiplex PCR. The sample yields more than 100,000 clones, 75% to 95% seen once. V and J are TRBV30 and TRBJ1-1; TRBD1 matches at 8 bases. The sequenced sample consisted of blood. The TCR comes from a young man in good health. CDR3 nucleotide sequence: TGTGCCTGGAACCGGGACAGGATGAACACTGAAGCTTTCTTT. As protein: CAWNRDRMNTEAFF.